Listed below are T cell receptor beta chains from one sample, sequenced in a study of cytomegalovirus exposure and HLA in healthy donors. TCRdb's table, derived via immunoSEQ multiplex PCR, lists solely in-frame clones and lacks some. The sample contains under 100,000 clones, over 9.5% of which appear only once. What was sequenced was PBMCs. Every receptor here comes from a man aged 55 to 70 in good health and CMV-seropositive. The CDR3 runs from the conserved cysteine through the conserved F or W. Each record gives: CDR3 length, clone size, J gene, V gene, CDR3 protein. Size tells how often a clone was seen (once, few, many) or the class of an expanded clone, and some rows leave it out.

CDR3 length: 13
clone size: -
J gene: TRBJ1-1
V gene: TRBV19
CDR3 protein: CASNPAGITQAFF

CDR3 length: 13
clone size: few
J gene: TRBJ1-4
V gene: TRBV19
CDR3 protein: CASSEGGAEKLFF

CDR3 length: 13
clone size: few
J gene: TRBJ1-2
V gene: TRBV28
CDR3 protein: CASSTSGIYGYTF

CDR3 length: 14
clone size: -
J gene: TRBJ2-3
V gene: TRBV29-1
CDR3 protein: CSVVVGTSVDTQYF

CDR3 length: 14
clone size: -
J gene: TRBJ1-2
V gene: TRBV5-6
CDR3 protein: CASSPRGFSYGYTF

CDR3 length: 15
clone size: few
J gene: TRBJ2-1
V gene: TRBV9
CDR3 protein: CASSSAGLDYNEQFF

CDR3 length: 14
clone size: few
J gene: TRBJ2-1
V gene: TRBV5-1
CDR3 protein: CASSRGQEYNEQFF

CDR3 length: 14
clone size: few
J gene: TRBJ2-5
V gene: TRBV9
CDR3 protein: CASSVARRAETQYF

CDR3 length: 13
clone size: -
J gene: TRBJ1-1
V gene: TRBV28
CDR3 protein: CAVWLRGNTEAFF

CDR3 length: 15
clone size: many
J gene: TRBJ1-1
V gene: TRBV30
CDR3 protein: CAWSLLGQGNTEAFF

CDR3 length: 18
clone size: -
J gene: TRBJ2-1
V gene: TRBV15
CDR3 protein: CATSSHGTSGRSYNEQFF

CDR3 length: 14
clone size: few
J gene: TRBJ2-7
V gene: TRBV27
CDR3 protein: CASSFGDRGGEQYF

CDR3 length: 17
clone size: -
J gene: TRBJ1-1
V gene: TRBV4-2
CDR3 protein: CASSQVGHRAMNTEAFF

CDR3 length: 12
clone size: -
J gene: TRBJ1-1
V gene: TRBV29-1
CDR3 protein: CSGGQLNTEAFF

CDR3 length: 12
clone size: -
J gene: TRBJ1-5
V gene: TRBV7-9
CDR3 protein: CASTSLGQPQHF

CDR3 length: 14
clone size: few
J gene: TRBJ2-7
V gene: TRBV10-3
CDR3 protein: CAIKSGLAGAEQYF

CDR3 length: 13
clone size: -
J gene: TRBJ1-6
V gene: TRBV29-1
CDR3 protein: CSVATGADSPLHF

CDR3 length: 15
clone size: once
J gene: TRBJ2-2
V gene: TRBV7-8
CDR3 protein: CASSLGGRNTGELFF

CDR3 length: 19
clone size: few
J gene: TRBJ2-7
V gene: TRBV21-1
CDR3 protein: CASSPKDRDGLTAPGEQYF

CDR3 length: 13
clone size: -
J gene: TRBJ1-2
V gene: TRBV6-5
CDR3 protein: CASSWSGGYGYTF

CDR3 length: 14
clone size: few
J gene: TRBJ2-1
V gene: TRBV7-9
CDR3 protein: CASSRGATYNEQFF

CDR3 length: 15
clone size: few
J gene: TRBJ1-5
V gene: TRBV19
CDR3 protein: CASRRNAYSNQPQHF

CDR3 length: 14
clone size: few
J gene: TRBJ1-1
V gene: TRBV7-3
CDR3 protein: CASSRDSQTTEAFF

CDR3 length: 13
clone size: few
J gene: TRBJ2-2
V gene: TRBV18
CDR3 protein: CASSSQGAGELFF

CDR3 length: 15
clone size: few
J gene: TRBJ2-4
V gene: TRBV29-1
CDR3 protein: CSVEGGLEGWNIQYF

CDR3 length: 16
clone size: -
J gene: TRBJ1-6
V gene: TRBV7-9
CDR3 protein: CASSHLGGIANSPLHF

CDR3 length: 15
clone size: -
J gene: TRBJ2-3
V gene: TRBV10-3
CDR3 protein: CAISSGGTSTDTQYF

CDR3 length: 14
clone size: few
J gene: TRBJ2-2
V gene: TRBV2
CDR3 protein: CASRGGGQTGELFF

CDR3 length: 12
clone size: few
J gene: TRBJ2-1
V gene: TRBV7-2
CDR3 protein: CASSHNAEGQFF

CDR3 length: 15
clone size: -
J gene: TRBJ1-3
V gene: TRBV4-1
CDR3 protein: CASSPDRVSGNTIYF

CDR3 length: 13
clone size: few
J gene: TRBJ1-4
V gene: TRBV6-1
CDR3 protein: CASRGPNNEKLFF

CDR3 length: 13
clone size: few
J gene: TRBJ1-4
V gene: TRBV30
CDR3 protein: CAWSVQGNEKLFF

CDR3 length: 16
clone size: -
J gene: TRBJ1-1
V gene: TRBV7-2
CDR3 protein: CASSSRWDRENTEAFF

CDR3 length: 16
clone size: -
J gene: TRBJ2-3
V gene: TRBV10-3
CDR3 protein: CAISGRTSGPTDTQYF

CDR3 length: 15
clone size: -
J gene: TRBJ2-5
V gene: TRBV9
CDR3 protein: CASSLGPLPQETQYF

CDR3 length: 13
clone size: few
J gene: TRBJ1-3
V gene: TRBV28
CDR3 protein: CASRRQGPNTIYF

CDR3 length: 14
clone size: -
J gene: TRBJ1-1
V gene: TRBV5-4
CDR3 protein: CASSLSTGNTEAFF

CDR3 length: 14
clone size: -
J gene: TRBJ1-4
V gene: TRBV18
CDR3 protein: CASSQDRGFEKLFF

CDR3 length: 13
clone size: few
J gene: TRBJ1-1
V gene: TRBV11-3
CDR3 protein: CASSLDTGSAAFF

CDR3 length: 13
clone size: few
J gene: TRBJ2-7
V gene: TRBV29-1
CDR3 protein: CSAWQGSSYEQYF

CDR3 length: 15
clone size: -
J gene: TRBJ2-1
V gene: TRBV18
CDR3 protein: CASSPTGSSYNEQFF

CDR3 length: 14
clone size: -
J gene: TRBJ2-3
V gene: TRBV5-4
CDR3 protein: CASSFGTPGDTQYF

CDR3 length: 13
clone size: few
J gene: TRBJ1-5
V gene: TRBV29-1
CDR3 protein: CKPPGSDNQPQHF

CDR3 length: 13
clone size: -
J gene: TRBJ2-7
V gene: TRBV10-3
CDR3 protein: CAINTGSGYEQYF

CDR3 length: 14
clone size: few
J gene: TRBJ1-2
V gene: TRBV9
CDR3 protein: CASSVGRGGYGYTF

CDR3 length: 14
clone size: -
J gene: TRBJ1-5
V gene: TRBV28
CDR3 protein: CASSLGAGEQPQHF

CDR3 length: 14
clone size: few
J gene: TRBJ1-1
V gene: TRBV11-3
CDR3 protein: CASSPTGRGTEAFF

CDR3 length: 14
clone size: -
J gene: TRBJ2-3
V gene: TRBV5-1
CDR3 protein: CASSLKTSPDTQYF